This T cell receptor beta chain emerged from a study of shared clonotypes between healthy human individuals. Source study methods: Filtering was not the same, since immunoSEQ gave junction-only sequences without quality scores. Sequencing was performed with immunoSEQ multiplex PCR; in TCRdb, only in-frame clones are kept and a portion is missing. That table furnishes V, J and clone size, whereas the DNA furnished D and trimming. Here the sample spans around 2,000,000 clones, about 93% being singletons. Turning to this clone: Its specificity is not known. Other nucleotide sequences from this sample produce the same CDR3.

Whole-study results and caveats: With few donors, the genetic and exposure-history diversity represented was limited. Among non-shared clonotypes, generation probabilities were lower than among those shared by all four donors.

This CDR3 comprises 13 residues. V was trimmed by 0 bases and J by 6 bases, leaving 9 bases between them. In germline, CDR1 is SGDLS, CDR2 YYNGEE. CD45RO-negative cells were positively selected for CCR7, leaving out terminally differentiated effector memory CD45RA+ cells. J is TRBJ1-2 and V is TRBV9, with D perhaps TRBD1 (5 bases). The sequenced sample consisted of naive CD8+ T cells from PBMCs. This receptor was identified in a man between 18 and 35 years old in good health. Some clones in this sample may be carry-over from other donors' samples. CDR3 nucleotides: TGTGCCAGCAGCGTAGGTCAGGGAGATGGCTACACCTTC. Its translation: CASSVGQGDGYTF.